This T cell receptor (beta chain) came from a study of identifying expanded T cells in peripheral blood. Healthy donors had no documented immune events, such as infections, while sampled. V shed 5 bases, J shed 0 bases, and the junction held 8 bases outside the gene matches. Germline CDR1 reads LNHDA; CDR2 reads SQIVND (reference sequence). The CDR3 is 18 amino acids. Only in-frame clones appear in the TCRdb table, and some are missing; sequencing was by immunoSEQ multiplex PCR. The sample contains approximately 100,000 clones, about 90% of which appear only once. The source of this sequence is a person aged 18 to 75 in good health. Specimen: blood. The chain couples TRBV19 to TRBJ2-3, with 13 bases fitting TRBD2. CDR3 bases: TGTGCCAGTAGTGGGACTAGCGGGGCCACCCCGAGCACAGATACGCAGTATTTT. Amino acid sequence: CASSGTSGATPSTDTQYF.